These T cell receptor beta chains were read from a single sample in a study of identical twins. TCRdb fed the 5' RACE reads into MiXCR, producing one record per CDR3 protein. Of 1.5 million to 2 million distinct CDR3 sequences listed, more than 30% are singletons. Source material: cord blood. All receptors derive from a newborn girl in good health. Both conserved end residues are part of each CDR3. A D gene is named only where the DNA matches it firmly. The listing skips clone size in some rows; elsewhere it reads once, few, many or a size class.

v_gene: TRBV20-1; d_gene: -; j_gene: TRBJ1-5; abundance: -; CDR3nt: TGCAGTGCTAGACCGACCAATCGGCCCCAGCATTTT; CDR3aa: CSARPTNRPQHF
v_gene: TRBV29-1; d_gene: -; j_gene: TRBJ2-1; abundance: -; CDR3nt: TGCAGCGTCGGTAGAAGCAACTCCTACAATGAGCAGTTCTTC; CDR3aa: CSVGRSNSYNEQFF
v_gene: TRBV7-2; d_gene: -; j_gene: TRBJ2-1; abundance: -; CDR3nt: TGTGCCAGCGGACCCGGGACCTACAGTGGGAATGAGCAGTTCTTC; CDR3aa: CASGPGTYSGNEQFF
v_gene: TRBV4-1; d_gene: TRBD1; j_gene: TRBJ1-2; abundance: few; CDR3nt: TGCGCCAGCAGCCAACCAGCGAGGGGACAGAACTATGGCTACACCTTC; CDR3aa: CASSQPARGQNYGYTF
v_gene: TRBV6-1; d_gene: -; j_gene: TRBJ1-3; abundance: -; CDR3nt: TGTGCCAGCCACCACTTCTCTGGAAACACCATATATTTT; CDR3aa: CASHHFSGNTIYF
v_gene: TRBV28; d_gene: -; j_gene: TRBJ1-6; abundance: few; CDR3nt: TGTGCCAGCAGTTTTCAGGGCAGGAATAATTCACCCCTCCACTTT; CDR3aa: CASSFQGRNNSPLHF
v_gene: TRBV4-1; d_gene: TRBD2; j_gene: TRBJ2-3; abundance: few; CDR3nt: TGCGCCAGCGGGGGGCTAGCGGGAAGGACAGATACGCAGTATTTT; CDR3aa: CASGGLAGRTDTQYF
v_gene: TRBV10-3; d_gene: -; j_gene: TRBJ2-5; abundance: -; CDR3nt: TGTGCCATCGGGGGGGGCCTTCAAGAGACCCAGTACTTC; CDR3aa: CAIGGGLQETQYF
v_gene: TRBV24-1; d_gene: -; j_gene: TRBJ1-5; abundance: -; CDR3nt: TGTGCCACCAGTGATAGTAAGGGTGGCAATCAGCCCCAGCATTTT; CDR3aa: CATSDSKGGNQPQHF
v_gene: TRBV20-1; d_gene: -; j_gene: TRBJ2-1; abundance: -; CDR3nt: TGCAGTGCTAGAGCCCGGGACAACTCCTACAATGAGCAGTTCTTC; CDR3aa: CSARARDNSYNEQFF
v_gene: TRBV12-3/TRBV12-4; d_gene: TRBD1; j_gene: TRBJ2-1; abundance: -; CDR3nt: TGTGCCAGCAGTTTCCAAGGACAGGGCCCCTACAATGAGCAGTTCTTC; CDR3aa: CASSFQGQGPYNEQFF
v_gene: TRBV20-1; d_gene: TRBD1; j_gene: TRBJ2-1; abundance: -; CDR3nt: TGCAGTGCCACCGGACAGGGGGCAGATAATGAGCAGTTCTTC; CDR3aa: CSATGQGADNEQFF
v_gene: TRBV5-1; d_gene: -; j_gene: TRBJ2-4; abundance: -; CDR3nt: TGCGCCAGCAGCTTCCGGGACTCCCCCGCCAAAAACATTCAGTACTTC; CDR3aa: CASSFRDSPAKNIQYF
v_gene: TRBV6-6; d_gene: -; j_gene: TRBJ1-1; abundance: few; CDR3nt: TGTGCCAGCAGGGAATACGCGGGCACTGAAGCTTTCTTT; CDR3aa: CASREYAGTEAFF
v_gene: TRBV29-1; d_gene: TRBD1; j_gene: TRBJ2-1; abundance: -; CDR3nt: TGCAGCGCACAGGGGCTAAGCTCCTACAATGAGCAGTTCTTC; CDR3aa: CSAQGLSSYNEQFF
v_gene: TRBV20-1; d_gene: -; j_gene: TRBJ1-4; abundance: few; CDR3nt: TGCAGTGCTAGAGTCAGGCAGTCTAATGAAAAACTGTTTTTT; CDR3aa: CSARVRQSNEKLFF
v_gene: TRBV12-3/TRBV12-4; d_gene: -; j_gene: TRBJ2-1; abundance: few; CDR3nt: TGTGCCAGCAGTTCGCGGAGGGTTAAAAGTGAGCAGTTCTTC; CDR3aa: CASSSRRVKSEQFF
v_gene: TRBV7-2; d_gene: -; j_gene: TRBJ1-3; abundance: -; CDR3nt: TGTGCCAGCAGCTTAGTGGGGACGCCGAGCTCTGGAAACACCATATATTTT; CDR3aa: CASSLVGTPSSGNTIYF
v_gene: TRBV28; d_gene: -; j_gene: TRBJ1-2; abundance: few; CDR3nt: TGTGCCAGCAGTTTTGCGAGAATCCCCTATGGCTACACCTTC; CDR3aa: CASSFARIPYGYTF
v_gene: TRBV3-1; d_gene: -; j_gene: TRBJ2-7; abundance: -; CDR3nt: TGTGCCAGCAGCCAAGGTTCCGAGCGGTGGAACTCCTACGAGCAGTACTTC; CDR3aa: CASSQGSERWNSYEQYF
v_gene: TRBV3-1; d_gene: -; j_gene: TRBJ2-1; abundance: -; CDR3nt: TGTGCCAGCAGCCGTATGATTGGGGGATCCCCCTACAATGAGCAGTTCTTC; CDR3aa: CASSRMIGGSPYNEQFF
v_gene: TRBV20-1; d_gene: -; j_gene: TRBJ2-3; abundance: few; CDR3nt: TGCAGTGCTAGATCGAACACGGTTGGCGATACGCAGTATTTT; CDR3aa: CSARSNTVGDTQYF
v_gene: TRBV27; d_gene: TRBD1; j_gene: TRBJ1-4; abundance: few; CDR3nt: TGTGCCAGCAGTTCTCGACAGGGGGCTAATGAAAAACTGTTTTTT; CDR3aa: CASSSRQGANEKLFF
v_gene: TRBV2; d_gene: -; j_gene: TRBJ1-2; abundance: -; CDR3nt: TGTGCCAGCAGTGAACCCTACATCGGAGCTAACTATGGCTACACCTTC; CDR3aa: CASSEPYIGANYGYTF
v_gene: TRBV2; d_gene: -; j_gene: TRBJ2-1; abundance: few; CDR3nt: TGTGCCAGGGGTTCCGGGACTTACTGGGATGAGCAGTTCTTC; CDR3aa: CARGSGTYWDEQFF
v_gene: TRBV20-1; d_gene: -; j_gene: TRBJ2-7; abundance: -; CDR3nt: TGCAGTGCTAGCCTGGTCGTGTACGAGCAGTACTTC; CDR3aa: CSASLVVYEQYF
v_gene: TRBV28; d_gene: TRBD1; j_gene: TRBJ1-6; abundance: -; CDR3nt: TGTGCCAGCAGTGTCACAGGGGTTGGGAATTCACCCCTCCACTTT; CDR3aa: CASSVTGVGNSPLHF
v_gene: TRBV27; d_gene: -; j_gene: TRBJ1-1; abundance: once; CDR3nt: TGTGCCAGCAGTCGGACGGCCTCGAACACTGAAGCTTTCTTT; CDR3aa: CASSRTASNTEAFF
v_gene: TRBV20-1; d_gene: -; j_gene: TRBJ2-7; abundance: -; CDR3nt: TGCAGTGCCAGGACTGCCAGCTCCTCCGAGCAGTACTTC; CDR3aa: CSARTASSSEQYF
v_gene: TRBV12-3/TRBV12-4; d_gene: -; j_gene: TRBJ2-5; abundance: few; CDR3nt: TGTGCCAGCAGCCGCCCGGGTTCCCAAGAGACCCAGTACTTC; CDR3aa: CASSRPGSQETQYF
v_gene: TRBV29-1; d_gene: -; j_gene: TRBJ2-2; abundance: -; CDR3nt: TGCAGCGTTGCCCGTAGCGGAACGAACACCGGGGAGCTGTTTTTT; CDR3aa: CSVARSGTNTGELFF
v_gene: TRBV7-6; d_gene: TRBD2; j_gene: TRBJ2-7; abundance: -; CDR3nt: TGTGCCAGCAGCTTAATAGCGGGGGGGCTGGGCGAGCAGTACTTC; CDR3aa: CASSLIAGGLGEQYF
v_gene: TRBV20-1; d_gene: -; j_gene: TRBJ2-1; abundance: -; CDR3nt: TGCAGTGCTAGAGACGAGGGGCGGAGCTCCTACAATGAGCAGTTCTTC; CDR3aa: CSARDEGRSSYNEQFF
v_gene: TRBV3-1; d_gene: -; j_gene: TRBJ2-2; abundance: once; CDR3nt: TGTGCCAGCAGCCACCCGGGACCTTTCACCGGGGAGCTGTTTTTT; CDR3aa: CASSHPGPFTGELFF
v_gene: TRBV6-2/TRBV6-3; d_gene: TRBD2; j_gene: TRBJ2-1; abundance: few; CDR3nt: TGTGCCAGCCCTGGGCGGGAGGGTTACAATGAGCAGTTCTTC; CDR3aa: CASPGREGYNEQFF
v_gene: TRBV7-9; d_gene: -; j_gene: TRBJ1-5; abundance: -; CDR3nt: TGTGCCAGCAGCTACACGGGGATAGGTCAGCCCCAGCATTTT; CDR3aa: CASSYTGIGQPQHF
v_gene: TRBV20-1; d_gene: -; j_gene: TRBJ1-2; abundance: -; CDR3nt: TGCAGTTCGGGGCTCGGCGGCTACACCTTC; CDR3aa: CSSGLGGYTF
v_gene: TRBV28; d_gene: -; j_gene: TRBJ2-7; abundance: -; CDR3nt: TGTGCCAGCAGGTCGGGAACTACTCGTTACGAGCAGTACTTC; CDR3aa: CASRSGTTRYEQYF
v_gene: TRBV6-1; d_gene: TRBD2; j_gene: TRBJ2-1; abundance: once; CDR3nt: TGTGCCAGCAGGATAGGGACTAGCGAAACCAATGAGCAGTTCTTC; CDR3aa: CASRIGTSETNEQFF
v_gene: TRBV24-1; d_gene: -; j_gene: TRBJ2-1; abundance: -; CDR3nt: TGTGCCACCAGTGATCGGACTACCCCTAGCTCCTACAATGAGCAGTTCTTC; CDR3aa: CATSDRTTPSSYNEQFF
v_gene: TRBV27; d_gene: -; j_gene: TRBJ1-3; abundance: -; CDR3nt: TGTGCCAGCAGTTTATATCCCCGAGGAAACACCATATATTTT; CDR3aa: CASSLYPRGNTIYF
v_gene: TRBV7-2; d_gene: TRBD2; j_gene: TRBJ2-3; abundance: -; CDR3nt: TGTGCCAGCAGCAAATACCTAGCGGGAGGTTACACAGATACGCAGTATTTT; CDR3aa: CASSKYLAGGYTDTQYF
v_gene: TRBV5-1; d_gene: TRBD2; j_gene: TRBJ2-1; abundance: few; CDR3nt: TGCGCCAGCAGCTTGGTGGCTAGCGGGAGAACCTACAATGAGCAGTTCTTC; CDR3aa: CASSLVASGRTYNEQFF
v_gene: TRBV12-3/TRBV12-4; d_gene: TRBD2; j_gene: TRBJ2-3; abundance: few; CDR3nt: TGTGCCAGCAGTTTTGTGCCTAGCGGGGGCAAAGATACGCAGTATTTT; CDR3aa: CASSFVPSGGKDTQYF
v_gene: TRBV20-1; d_gene: TRBD2; j_gene: TRBJ2-7; abundance: few; CDR3nt: TGCAGTGCTAGAGTGGGACTAGCGGGGAAGAGCTCCTACGAGCAGTACTTC; CDR3aa: CSARVGLAGKSSYEQYF
v_gene: TRBV12-3/TRBV12-4; d_gene: TRBD1; j_gene: TRBJ2-3; abundance: -; CDR3nt: TGTGCCAGCACCGTACGACAGGGTTCGGATACGCAGTATTTT; CDR3aa: CASTVRQGSDTQYF
v_gene: TRBV7-6; d_gene: -; j_gene: TRBJ2-4; abundance: -; CDR3nt: TGTGCCAGCAGCTTAGGACTAGGGGACAAAAACATTCAGTACTTC; CDR3aa: CASSLGLGDKNIQYF
v_gene: TRBV4-1; d_gene: -; j_gene: TRBJ2-1; abundance: -; CDR3nt: TGCGCCAGCAGCCAAGACGGTATCTACAATGAGCAGTTCTTC; CDR3aa: CASSQDGIYNEQFF
v_gene: TRBV29-1; d_gene: TRBD2; j_gene: TRBJ2-7; abundance: -; CDR3nt: TGCAGCGTTGAAGCCCTAGCGGGAGGGAATGAGCAGTACTTC; CDR3aa: CSVEALAGGNEQYF
v_gene: TRBV7-2; d_gene: -; j_gene: TRBJ1-2; abundance: -; CDR3nt: TGTGCCAGCAGCTTAGATGGGGGAGGTGGTCGCTACACCTTC; CDR3aa: CASSLDGGGGRYTF